The clone carrying this T cell receptor (beta chain) came up many times. The target antigen is unknown. Amplification of TCR alpha and beta CDR3 regions from RNA used iRepertoire nested multiplex PCR. For one-step reverse transcription and amplification, about 85-400 ng of tissue mRNA or PBMC total RNA was used. TCRdb redid the calling of the multiplex PCR reads with MiXCR, one entry per CDR3 protein. Counted here are about 3,900 distinct CDR3 sequences, 31% occurring once; the ten biggest clones make up approximately 25%. This specimen belongs to a study of glioma-infiltrating T cells. Study observations and caveats: Only very few CDR3 sequences appeared in both tissue and blood. Above-expected tissue-blood divergence occurred in all gliomas, most in low-grade ones.

Germline V gene lookup returns CDR1 DFQATT and CDR2 SNEGSKA (reference sequence). The CDR3 consists of 17 residues. The trim removed 0 bases at V and 7 bases at J, leaving 11 bases unmatched. This chain uses TRBV20-1 with TRBJ1-5, with 11 positions matching TRBD1. The TCR sequence derives from a human donor with low-grade glioma or glioblastoma, undergoing nonglioma brain surgery, or in good health (not recorded which). The source material was glioma tissue, nonneoplastic brain tissue, or PBMCs (not recorded which). CDR3 residues: CSARDLGQGGRGQPQHF. The CDR3 nucleotides read TGCAGTGCTAGAGATTTGGGACAGGGGGGGCGCGGACAGCCCCAGCATTTT.